A selection of T cell receptor beta chains follows, all from one sample in a study of cytomegalovirus exposure and HLA in healthy donors. Clones were sequenced by immunoSEQ multiplex PCR, and TCRdb holds only the in-frame ones, with some missing. The data contain about 120,000 clones, approximately 76% of them singletons. What was sequenced was PBMCs. These receptors were collected from a man aged 60 to 69 in good health and CMV-seropositive. CDR3s include the opening cysteine and the closing phenylalanine or tryptophan. A D gene is named only where the DNA matches it firmly. Not all rows give a size; the values are once, few, many and, for expanded clones, a class.

d_call	clone_size	v_call	j_call	cdr3_nt	cdr3_aa
.	.	TRBV5-1	TRBJ1-1	TGCGCCAGCAGCTTTCAGGGTTCCTACGGTGAAGCTTTCTTT	CASSFQGSYGEAFF
.	.	TRBV6-1	TRBJ1-1	TGTGCCAGCAGTGAATGGTCCAGGGTGGCCACTGAAGCTTTCTTT	CASSEWSRVATEAFF
TRBD1	few	TRBV5-6	TRBJ1-1	TGTGCCAGCAGCTGGGACAGGGGGCACACTGAAGCTTTCTTT	CASSWDRGHTEAFF
.	once	TRBV19	TRBJ1-1	TGTTCCTGTAACGGAAGGGGCCCGGACACTGAAGCTTTCTTT	CSCNGRGPDTEAFF
TRBD1	.	TRBV18	TRBJ1-2	TGTGCCAGCTCACCATTTTCGGGACAGGACTATGGCTACACCTTC	CASSPFSGQDYGYTF
TRBD1	.	TRBV9	TRBJ1-4	TGTGCCAGCAGCGTAGAACCAGGGGGGCTTGAAAAACTGTTTTTT	CASSVEPGGLEKLFF
.	few	TRBV5-1	TRBJ1-1	TGCGCCAGCAGCCTCTCAGGGTCAAGGACTGAAGCTTTCTTT	CASSLSGSRTEAFF
.	.	TRBV12-5	TRBJ1-1	TGTGCTAGTGGTTTGTACCCTGGGGGGGCGGGCGCTGAAGCTTTCTTT	CASGLYPGGAGAEAFF
.	.	TRBV7-3	TRBJ1-5	TGTGCCAGCAGCTTAACAGGGGATGGTCAGCCCCAGCATTTT	CASSLTGDGQPQHF
TRBD2	.	TRBV7-9	TRBJ2-1	TGTGCCAGCAGCCAATCTGGGCAGCGGGAGCATTACAATGAGCAGTTCTTC	CASSQSGQREHYNEQFF